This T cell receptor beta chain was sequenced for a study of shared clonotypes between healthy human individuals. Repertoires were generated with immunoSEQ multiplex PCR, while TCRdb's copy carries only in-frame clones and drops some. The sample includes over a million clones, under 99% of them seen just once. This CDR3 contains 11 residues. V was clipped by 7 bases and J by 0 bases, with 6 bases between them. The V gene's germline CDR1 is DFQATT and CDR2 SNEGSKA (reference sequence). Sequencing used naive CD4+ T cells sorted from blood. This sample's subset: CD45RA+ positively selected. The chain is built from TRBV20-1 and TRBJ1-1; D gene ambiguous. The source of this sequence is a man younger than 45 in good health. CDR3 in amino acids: CSGRVNTEAFF. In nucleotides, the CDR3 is TGCAGTGGGAGGGTGAACACTGAAGCTTTCTTT.